This TCR beta chain stems from a study of T-cell reconstitution after alpha-beta-depleted transplantation in children. This clonotype was recorded once. Unique molecular identifiers featured in how the TCRbeta library was prepared. From the PCR reads, TCRdb called clonotypes with MiXCR, one entry per CDR3 protein. The sample contains about 610,000 distinct CDR3 sequences, more than 9% of which appear only once. Trimming removed 5 bases from V and 8 bases from J; junction bases left unmatched: 5. The CDR3 has 13 residues. The germline V gene encodes CDR1 SGDLS and CDR2 YYNGEE. The sample here was PBMCs from the stem cell graft donor, taken from the stem cell graft. This TCR was sampled from a human donor who donated a stem cell graft to a child with acute myeloid leukemia. The rearrangement joins TRBV9 to TRBJ2-1; 9 nucleotides line up with TRBD1. The CDR3 reads CASRDRGGDEQFF. DNA of the CDR3: TGTGCCAGCAGGGACAGGGGAGGGGATGAGCAGTTCTTC.